A selection of T cell receptor beta chains follows, all from one sample in a study of T cell responses to AZD1222 COVID-19 vaccine. Clones were sequenced by immunoSEQ multiplex PCR, and TCRdb holds only the in-frame ones, with some missing. Among some 150,000 clones listed, more than 85% were seen once. The specimen comprised peripheral blood, sampled on day 0 of AZD1222 vaccination. All receptors derive from an adult in good health. CDR3s include the opening cysteine and the closing phenylalanine or tryptophan. A D gene is named only where the DNA matches it firmly. Size is stated for part of the rows, as once, few or many counts, or as a class when the clone is expanded.

j_call v_call cdr3_length d_call clone_size cdr3_nt cdr3_aa
TRBJ2-7 TRBV5-8 14 . . TGTGCCAGCAGCGGGCGGGGCCCCTCATACGAGCAGTACTTC CASSGRGPSYEQYF
TRBJ1-1 TRBV29-1 13 TRBD1 . TGCAGCGTTGCGGGACAGGGAAACACTGAAGCTTTCTTT CSVAGQGNTEAFF
TRBJ1-4 TRBV5-4 16 TRBD1 . TGTGCCAGCAGCCACGGACAGGGAGCAACTAATGAAAAACTGTTTTTT CASSHGQGATNEKLFF
TRBJ1-6 TRBV28 15 . few TGTGCCAGCAAAGGCTCAATAGGGTATAATTCACCCCTCCACTTT CASKGSIGYNSPLHF
TRBJ1-1 TRBV7-2 14 . . TGTGCCAGCAGCTTAGGGCAGAGGAACACTGAAGCTTTCTTT CASSLGQRNTEAFF
TRBJ2-7 TRBV5-4 15 TRBD1 . TGTGCCAGCAGCTGGGTGACAGGGACGGCCTACGAGCAGTACTTC CASSWVTGTAYEQYF
TRBJ2-1 TRBV12-3/TRBV12-4 12 . . TGTGCCAGCAGCCAAGTGAGGGATGAGCAGTTCTTC CASSQVRDEQFF
TRBJ1-2 TRBV30 14 . . TGTGCCTGGAGTGTATCAGGCCCCAACTATGGCTACACCTTC CAWSVSGPNYGYTF
TRBJ1-1 TRBV7-2 16 TRBD1 few TGTGCCAGCAGCTTAGGGATTCGACAGGGGAGGACTGAAGCTTTCTTT CASSLGIRQGRTEAFF
TRBJ1-5 TRBV28 15 TRBD1 . TGTGCCAGCAGTTCCACAGGGGGCAGCAATCAGCCCCAGCATTTT CASSSTGGSNQPQHF
TRBJ1-2 TRBV7-9 10 . . TGTGCCAGCAGCTTAATCGGCTACACCTTC CASSLIGYTF
TRBJ1-3 TRBV5-4 15 . . TGTGCCAGCAGCTTGGATACAGGCCCTGGAAACACCATATATTTT CASSLDTGPGNTIYF
TRBJ1-2 TRBV19 13 . . TGTGCCAGTAGTATAGGCACAGGTGGTGGCTACACCTTC CASSIGTGGGYTF
TRBJ2-1 TRBV27 17 TRBD1 . TGTGCCAGCAGTTCCCTTTGGGGACAGGGGGCCTTGAATGAGCAGTTCTTC CASSSLWGQGALNEQFF
TRBJ2-7 TRBV19 14 TRBD1 . TGTGCCAGTAGTCTCAGGGGGCACTCCTACGAGCAGTACTTC CASSLRGHSYEQYF
TRBJ1-2 TRBV5-4 12 TRBD1 . TGTGCCAGCAGTCTGACAGGGGTTGGGTACACCTTC CASSLTGVGYTF
TRBJ2-7 TRBV7-2 15 . . TGTGCCAGCAGCCCAGGGGACCCAGGGAAGAACGAGCAGTACTTC CASSPGDPGKNEQYF
TRBJ1-2 TRBV5-1 16 . . TGCGCCAGCAGCGGTGGAGGGTTTACTTTTGGGGATGGCTACACCTTC CASSGGGFTFGDGYTF
TRBJ1-1 TRBV7-2 15 . . TGTGCCAGCAGCTTAGAGTCAGGGGTGAACACTGAAGCTTTCTTT CASSLESGVNTEAFF
TRBJ1-1 TRBV29-1 12 TRBD1 . TGCAGCGTTCCCAGGACAGGGGCTCCAGCTTTCTTT CSVPRTGAPAFF
TRBJ2-1 TRBV6-5 13 TRBD1 few TGTGCCAGTAGGACAGGGGACCACAATGAGCAGTTCTTC CASRTGDHNEQFF
TRBJ1-6 TRBV5-5 16 . . TGTGCCAGCAGCTTGGTGGAGGGGATTGATAATTCACCCCTCCACTTT CASSLVEGIDNSPLHF
TRBJ2-3 TRBV7-2 15 TRBD2 . TGTGCCAGCAGCGCCGTAGCGGGAGGGACAGATACGCAGTATTTT CASSAVAGGTDTQYF
TRBJ2-1 TRBV4-2 15 . . TGTGCCAGCAGCCTATTAGGGAGCTCCTACAATGAGCAGTTCTTC CASSLLGSSYNEQFF
TRBJ2-3 TRBV27 15 TRBD2 . TGTGCCAGTCGTAGCGGGAGGGCTAGCGTAGATACGCAGTATTTT CASRSGRASVDTQYF
TRBJ1-3 TRBV7-9 15 . once TGTGCCAGCAGCTTCTCTGGACGGGATCGGGACACCATATATTTT CASSFSGRDRDTIYF
TRBJ2-7 TRBV28 16 . . TGTGCCAGCTCCGTTGGGCGGAGCCTCTTAACCTACGAGCAGTACTTC CASSVGRSLLTYEQYF
TRBJ2-7 TRBV19 14 . . TGTGCCAGTAGTCGGGACCGGACCTCCTACGAGCAGTACTTC CASSRDRTSYEQYF
TRBJ1-3 TRBV16 14 . . TGTGCCAGCAGCCAATCGGGGTCTGGAAACACCATATATTTT CASSQSGSGNTIYF
TRBJ2-3 TRBV24-1 18 TRBD2 . TGTGCCACCAGTGATGACCAAGGACTAGCGGGGGGCACAGATACGCAGTATTTT CATSDDQGLAGGTDTQYF
TRBJ1-2 TRBV20-1 15 . . TGCAGTGCTAGTACCCATCGAGACAAAGGCTATGGCTACACCTTC CSASTHRDKGYGYTF
TRBJ2-7 TRBV11-2 16 TRBD2 . TGTGCCAGCAGCCCGGGGGGTGACTGGAGCTCCTACGAGCAGTACTTC CASSPGGDWSSYEQYF
TRBJ2-6 TRBV10-3 19 TRBD1 . TGTGCCATCAGTGAGGACAGGGCCCCAAGAGGCTCTGGGGCCAACGTCCTGACTTTC CAISEDRAPRGSGANVLTF
TRBJ2-7 TRBV19 12 TRBD2 . TGTGCCAGTAGCGGGAGGGCCCGTGAGCAGTACTTC CASSGRAREQYF
TRBJ1-2 TRBV15 15 . . TGTGCCACCAGCAGGGCTTCTCCAGGCCCTCGAGCCTACACCTTC CATSRASPGPRAYTF
TRBJ2-1 TRBV7-3 13 . . TGTGCCAGCAGCCCCGGCCCGTACAATGAGCAGTTCTTC CASSPGPYNEQFF
TRBJ1-6 TRBV5-8 14 . . TGTGCCAGCAGCTTGCAGGTTTATAATTCACCCCTCCACTTT CASSLQVYNSPLHF
TRBJ1-5 TRBV6-1 14 . . TGTGCCAGCAGTGAAACGGGGGGTTTCGGGCCCCAGCATTTT CASSETGGFGPQHF
TRBJ1-2 TRBV6-5 12 . . TGTGCCAGCAGTTACTCAACCAGGATCCTCACCTTC CASSYSTRILTF
TRBJ2-5 TRBV30 11 . . TGTGCCTGGAGTGGAGGGGAGACCCAGTACTTC CAWSGGETQYF
TRBJ2-1 TRBV20-1 11 . . TGCAGTGCCAGGACTTCTCTTGAGCAGTTCTTC CSARTSLEQFF
TRBJ1-1 TRBV9 13 . . TGTGCCAGCAGCGTACAGGGGAACACTGAAGCTTTCTTT CASSVQGNTEAFF
TRBJ1-2 TRBV6-5 14 TRBD1 . TGTGCCAGCAGTCTCGGGACAGCTAACTATGGCTACACCTTC CASSLGTANYGYTF
TRBJ2-5 TRBV2 13 . . TGTGCCAGCAGCAGGGGTCCTCAAGAGACCCAGTACTTC CASSRGPQETQYF
TRBJ2-7 TRBV25-1 15 TRBD1 . TGTGCCAGCAGTGATCCCGGGACAGGATCCTACGAGCAGTACTTC CASSDPGTGSYEQYF
TRBJ1-6 TRBV4-3 13 . . TGCGCCAGCAGCCAACAAAGCGCCTCACCCCTCCACTTT CASSQQSASPLHF
TRBJ1-6 TRBV28 15 TRBD1 . TGTGCCAGCAGAACTCAGGGGGCGGGTAATTCACCCCTCCACTTT CASRTQGAGNSPLHF
TRBJ2-1 TRBV6-5 15 TRBD2 once TGTGCCAGCAAACCCTTGGCGGGAGGGTCCAATGAGCAGTTCTTC CASKPLAGGSNEQFF
TRBJ1-1 TRBV7-9 15 . . TGTGCCAGCAGTCGCATTATGTGGGGGCCCACTGAAGCTTTCTTT CASSRIMWGPTEAFF
TRBJ1-5 TRBV4-1 16 . . TGCGCCAGCAGCCAGGCCCCGGCAGGTCGAAGTGAGCCCCAGCATTTT CASSQAPAGRSEPQHF
TRBJ2-5 TRBV30 12 . . TGTGCCTGGAGTGTCTTCCAAGAGACCCAGTACTTC CAWSVFQETQYF
TRBJ1-2 TRBV9 18 TRBD1 . TGTGCCAGCAGCGTAGATGTGGTGGGACAGGGGGAACGCTATGGCTACACCTTC CASSVDVVGQGERYGYTF
TRBJ2-6 TRBV30 15 . . TGTGCCTGGAGTGCACAGTTCTCTGGGGCCAACGTCCTGACTTTC CAWSAQFSGANVLTF